This T cell receptor (beta chain) comes out of a study of cytomegalovirus exposure and HLA in healthy donors. Study information: Samples from HLA-typed donors yielded approximately 80 million unique TCRs in an early data release.

60 Vbeta and 13 Jbeta primers were used in PCR. Generated by immunoSEQ multiplex PCR, the TCRdb table keeps only in-frame clones and is missing some. Here the sample spans approximately 180,000 clones, roughly 85% being singletons. This CDR3 spans 13 amino acids. Germline assignment: CDR1 SEHNR and CDR2 FQNEAQ (reference sequence). Note on this clone: The junction departs from the called germline gene at one end, perhaps through a read error.

This clonotype was sampled from a woman younger than 30 in good health and CMV-seronegative. The sequenced sample consisted of PBMCs. This chain connects TRBV7-9 to TRBJ1-1; D unclear. CDR3 protein: CSSSFLAGGEAFF. In DNA form, the CDR3 reads TGTTCCAGCAGCTTTCTAGCAGGCGGGGAAGCTTTCTTT.